This T cell receptor beta chain was retrieved from a study of OX40 agonist ivuxolimab in advanced cancers. Across the whole study: Patients with hepatocellular carcinoma, melanoma, renal cell or head and neck cancer made up the dose-escalation patients. People who had prior anti-PD-1, anti-PD-L1 or anti-CTLA-4 therapy could take part, and approximately 43% had some. Study-wide findings and caveats: Also showing low normalized T-cell clonal expansion were some of the nonresponders.

Assay: immunoSEQ multiplex PCR; the TCRdb copy retains only in-frame clones and omits some. Among about 48,000 clones listed, 80% to 90% were seen once. The CDR3 is made up of 12 amino acids. Germline V gives CDR1 SEHNR, CDR2 FQNEAQ (reference sequence). As concerns this clone: Its antigen remains unknown.

This rearrangement joins TRBV7-9 to TRBJ2-5; D unresolved. The last part of the DNA fits TRBJ2-7 better; the J call may be wrong. The receptor's source is an adult with an advanced solid tumor such as melanoma, head and neck, liver or kidney cancer. Sequences were derived from CD4+ or CD8+ T cells sorted from blood, sampled in a trial of the OX40 agonist ivuxolimab. The CDR3 sequence: CASSRGPDEQYF. The DNA of the CDR3 is TGTGCCAGCAGCCGAGGACCGGACGAGCAGTACTTC.